This T cell receptor (beta chain) is from a study of blood T cell repertoires in COVID-19. Study summary: T cells, B-cell-depleted T cells, or PBMCs supplied cDNA or gDNA.

The CDR3 sequence is 15 residues long. Germline V gene sequence: CDR1 SGHNT, CDR2 YYREEE (reference sequence). V lost 4 bases and J lost 3; bases outside the gene matches: 9. The protocol was immunoSEQ multiplex PCR, while the TCRdb copy is restricted to in-frame clones and leaves out a portion. The data contain about 38,000 clones, roughly 90% of them singletons. The clonotype comes from a man in his 70s with active COVID-19. This chain joins TRBV5-4 and TRBJ1-2; 7 bases map to TRBD1. The sequenced material came from peripheral blood. CDR3 DNA sequence: TGTGCCAGCAGCAGGGGACAGTCCGAAGACTATGGCTACACCTTC. Translated, it gives CASSRGQSEDYGYTF.